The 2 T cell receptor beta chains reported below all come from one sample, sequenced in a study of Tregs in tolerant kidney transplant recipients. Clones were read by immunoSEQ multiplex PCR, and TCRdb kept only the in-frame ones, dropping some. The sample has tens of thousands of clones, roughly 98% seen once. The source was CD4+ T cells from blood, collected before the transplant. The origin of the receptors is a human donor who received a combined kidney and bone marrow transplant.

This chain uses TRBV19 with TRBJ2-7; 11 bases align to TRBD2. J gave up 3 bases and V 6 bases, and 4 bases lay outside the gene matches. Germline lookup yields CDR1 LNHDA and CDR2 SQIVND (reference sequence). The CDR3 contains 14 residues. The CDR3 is CASRALAGDYEQYF. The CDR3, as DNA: TGTGCCAGTAGAGCACTAGCGGGAGACTACGAGCAGTACTTC.

CDR3 DNA sequence: TGTGCCAGTAGGAGAACAGGGATTGATGGCTACACCTTC. Translation: CASRRTGIDGYTF. The rearrangement links TRBV19 to TRBJ1-2; TRBD1 might be the D (6 bases). V was trimmed by 6 bases and J by 6 bases, leaving 14 bases between them. The germline V gene encodes CDR1 LNHDA and CDR2 SQIVND (reference sequence). The CDR3 runs to 13 residues.